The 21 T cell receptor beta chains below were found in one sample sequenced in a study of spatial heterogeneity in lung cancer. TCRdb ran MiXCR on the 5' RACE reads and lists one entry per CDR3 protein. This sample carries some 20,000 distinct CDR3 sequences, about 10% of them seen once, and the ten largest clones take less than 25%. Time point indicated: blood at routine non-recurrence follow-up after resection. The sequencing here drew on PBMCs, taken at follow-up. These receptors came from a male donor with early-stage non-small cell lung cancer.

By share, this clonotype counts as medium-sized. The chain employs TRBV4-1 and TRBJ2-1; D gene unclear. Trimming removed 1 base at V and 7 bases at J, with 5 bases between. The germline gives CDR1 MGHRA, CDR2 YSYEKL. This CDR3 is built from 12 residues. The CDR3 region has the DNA TGCGCCAGCAGCCAAGCAGGAAATGAGCAGTTCTTC. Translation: CASSQAGNEQFF.

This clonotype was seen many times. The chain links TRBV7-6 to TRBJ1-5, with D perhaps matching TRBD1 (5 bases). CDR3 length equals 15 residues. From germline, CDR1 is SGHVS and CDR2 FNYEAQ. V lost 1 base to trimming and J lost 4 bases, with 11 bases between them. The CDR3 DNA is TGTGCCAGCAGCTTAGATGGGGGTGGTAATCAGCCCCAGCATTTT. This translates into CASSLDGGGNQPQHF.

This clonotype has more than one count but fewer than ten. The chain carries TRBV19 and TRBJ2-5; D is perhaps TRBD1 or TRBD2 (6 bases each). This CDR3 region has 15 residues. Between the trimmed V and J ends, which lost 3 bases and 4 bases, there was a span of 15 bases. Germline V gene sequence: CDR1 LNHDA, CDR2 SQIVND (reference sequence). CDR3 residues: CASSIMGGEVETQYF. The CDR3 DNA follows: TGTGCCAGTAGTATTATGGGGGGCGAGGTAGAGACCCAGTACTTC.

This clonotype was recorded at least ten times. The CDR3 DNA follows: TGCGCCAGCAGCCTTCCTTTGGACAATGAGCAGTTCTTC. Its translation: CASSLPLDNEQFF. V usage is TRBV5-1 and J usage is TRBJ2-1; no reliable D call. V gave up 4 bases and J gave up 5 bases, with 10 bases separating them. The V gene's germline CDR1 is SGHRS and CDR2 YFSETQ. This CDR3 comprises 13 residues. Using reference TRBV5-1 and TRBJ2-1 for the parts outside the CDR3, the full variable domain is KAGVTQTPRYLIKTRGQQVTLSCSPISGHRSVSWYQQTPGQGLQFLFEYFSETQRNKGNFPGRFSGRQFSNSRSEMNVSTLELGDSALYLCASSLPLDNEQFFGPGTRLTVL.

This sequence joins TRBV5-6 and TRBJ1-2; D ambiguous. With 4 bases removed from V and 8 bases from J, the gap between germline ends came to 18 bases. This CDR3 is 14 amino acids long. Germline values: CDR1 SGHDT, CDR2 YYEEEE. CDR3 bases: TGTGCCAGCAGCCGCATTGGGATGTATGGCGGCTACACCTTC. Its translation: CASSRIGMYGGYTF. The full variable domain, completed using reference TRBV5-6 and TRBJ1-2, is DAGVTQSPTHLIKTRGQQVTLRCSPKSGHDTVSWYQQALGQGPQFIFQYYEEEERQRGNFPDRFSGHQFPNYSSELNVNALLLGDSALYLCASSRIGMYGGYTFGSGTRLTVV.

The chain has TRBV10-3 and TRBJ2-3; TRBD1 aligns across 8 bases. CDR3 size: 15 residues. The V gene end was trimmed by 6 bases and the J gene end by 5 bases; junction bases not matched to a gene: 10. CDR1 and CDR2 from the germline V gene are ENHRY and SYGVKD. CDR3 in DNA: TGTGCCATCAGCGAAAGACAGGGGCGCCGAGATACGCAGTATTTT. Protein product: CAISERQGRRDTQYF.

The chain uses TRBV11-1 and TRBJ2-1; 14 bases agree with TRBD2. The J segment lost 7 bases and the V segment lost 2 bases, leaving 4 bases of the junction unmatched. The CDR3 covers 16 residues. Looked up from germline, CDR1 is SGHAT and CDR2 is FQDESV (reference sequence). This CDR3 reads CASSLPGLAGDNEQFF. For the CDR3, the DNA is TGTGCCAGCAGCTTACCGGGACTAGCGGGAGATAATGAGCAGTTCTTC.

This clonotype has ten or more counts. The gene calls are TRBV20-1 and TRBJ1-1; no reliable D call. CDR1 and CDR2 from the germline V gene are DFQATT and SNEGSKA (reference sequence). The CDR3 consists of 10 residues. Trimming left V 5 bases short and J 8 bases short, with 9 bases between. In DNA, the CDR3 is TGCAGTGCTTACGCAGCCGAAGCTTTCTTT. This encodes CSAYAAEAFF.

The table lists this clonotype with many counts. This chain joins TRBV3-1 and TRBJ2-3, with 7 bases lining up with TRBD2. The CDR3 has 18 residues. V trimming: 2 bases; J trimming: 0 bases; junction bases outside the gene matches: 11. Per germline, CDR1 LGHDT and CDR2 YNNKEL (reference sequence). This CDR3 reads CASSQRWASGTSTDTQYF. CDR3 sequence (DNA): TGTGCCAGCAGCCAAAGGTGGGCTAGCGGAACTAGCACAGATACGCAGTATTTT.

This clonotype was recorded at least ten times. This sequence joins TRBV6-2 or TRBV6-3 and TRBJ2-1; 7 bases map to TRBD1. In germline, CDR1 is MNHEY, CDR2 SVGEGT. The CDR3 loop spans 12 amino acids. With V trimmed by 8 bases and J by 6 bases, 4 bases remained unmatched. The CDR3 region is CASEGTVNEQFF. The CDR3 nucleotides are TGTGCCAGCGAGGGGACAGTCAATGAGCAGTTCTTC.

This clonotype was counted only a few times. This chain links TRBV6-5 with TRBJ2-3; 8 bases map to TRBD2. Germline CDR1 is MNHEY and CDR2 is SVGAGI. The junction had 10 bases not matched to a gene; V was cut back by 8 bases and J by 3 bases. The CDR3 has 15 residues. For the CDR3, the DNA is TGTGCCAGCGGGGCCGGGACTAGGGCGACAGATACGCAGTATTTT. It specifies CASGAGTRATDTQYF.

The CDR3: CASSPLGAYQETQYF. The CDR3 nucleotides read TGTGCCAGCAGCCCCCTCGGGGCGTACCAAGAGACCCAGTACTTC. The J gene is TRBJ2-5, the V gene TRBV7-7; D is tentatively TRBD1 or TRBD2 (5 bases each). The CDR3 loop spans 15 amino acids. V lost 5 bases to trimming and J lost 0 bases, with 13 bases between them. The germline V gene has CDR1 SSHAT and CDR2 FNYEAQ (reference sequence).

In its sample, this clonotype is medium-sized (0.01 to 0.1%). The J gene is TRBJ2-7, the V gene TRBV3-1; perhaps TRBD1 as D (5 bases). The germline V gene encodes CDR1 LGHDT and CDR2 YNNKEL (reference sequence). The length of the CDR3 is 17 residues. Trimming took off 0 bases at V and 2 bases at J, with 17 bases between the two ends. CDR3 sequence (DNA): TGTGCCAGCAGCCAAGACCTGGGGCTTGCACCTACCTACGAGCAGTACTTC. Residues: CASSQDLGLAPTYEQYF.

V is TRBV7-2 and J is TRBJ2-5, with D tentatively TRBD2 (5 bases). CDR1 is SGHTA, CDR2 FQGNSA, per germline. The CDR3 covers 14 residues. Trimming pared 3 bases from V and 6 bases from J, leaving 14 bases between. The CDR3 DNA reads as TGTGCCAGCAGCTTCACTAGTGCGAGGCAGACCCAGTACTTC. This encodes CASSFTSARQTQYF. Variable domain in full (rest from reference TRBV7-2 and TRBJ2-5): GAGVSQSPSNKVTEKGKDVELRCDPISGHTALYWYRQSLGQGLEFLIYFQGNSAPDKSGLPSDRFSAERTGGSVSTLTIQRTQQEDSAVYLCASSFTSARQTQYFGPGTRLLVL.

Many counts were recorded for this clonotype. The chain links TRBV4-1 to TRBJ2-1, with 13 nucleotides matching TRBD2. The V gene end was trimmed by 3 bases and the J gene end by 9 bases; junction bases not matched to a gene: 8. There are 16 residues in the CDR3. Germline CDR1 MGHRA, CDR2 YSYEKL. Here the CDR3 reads CASSQGRTSGGGEQFF. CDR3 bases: TGCGCCAGCAGCCAGGGAAGGACTAGCGGGGGAGGTGAGCAGTTCTTC.

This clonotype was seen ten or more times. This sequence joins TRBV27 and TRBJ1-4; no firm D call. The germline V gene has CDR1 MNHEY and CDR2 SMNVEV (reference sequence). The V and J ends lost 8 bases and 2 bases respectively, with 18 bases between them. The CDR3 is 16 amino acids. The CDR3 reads CASAGLFGVTNEKLFF. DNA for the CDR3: TGTGCCAGCGCCGGACTATTTGGTGTGACTAATGAAAAACTGTTTTTT.

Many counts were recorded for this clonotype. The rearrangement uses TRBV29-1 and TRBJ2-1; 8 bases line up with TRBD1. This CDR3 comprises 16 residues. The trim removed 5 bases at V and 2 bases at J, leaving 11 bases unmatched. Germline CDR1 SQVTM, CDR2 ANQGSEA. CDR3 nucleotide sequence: TGCAGCGTTCCTGTCGGGGCAGGGGGCGCCTACAATGAGCAGTTCTTC. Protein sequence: CSVPVGAGGAYNEQFF.

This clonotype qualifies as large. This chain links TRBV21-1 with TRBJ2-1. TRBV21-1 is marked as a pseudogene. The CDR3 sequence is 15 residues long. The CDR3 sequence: CASKDAAVGLYEQFF. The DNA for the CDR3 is TGTGCCAGCAAGGACGCCGCGGTCGGGTTGTATGAGCAGTTCTTC.

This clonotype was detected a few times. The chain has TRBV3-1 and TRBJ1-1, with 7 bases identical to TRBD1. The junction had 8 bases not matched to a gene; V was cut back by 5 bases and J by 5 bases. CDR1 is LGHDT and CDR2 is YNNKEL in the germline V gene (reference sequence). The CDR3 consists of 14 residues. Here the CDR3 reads CASSGGGGWTEAFF. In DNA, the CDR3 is TGTGCCAGCAGCGGAGGAGGGGGCTGGACTGAAGCTTTCTTT.

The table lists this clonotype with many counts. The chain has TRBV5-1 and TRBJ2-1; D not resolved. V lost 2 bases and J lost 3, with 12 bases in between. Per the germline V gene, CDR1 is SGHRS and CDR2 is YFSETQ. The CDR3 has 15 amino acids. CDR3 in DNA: TGCGCCAGCAGCTTAGTAGTTAGGAACTACAATGAGCAGTTCTTC. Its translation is CASSLVVRNYNEQFF. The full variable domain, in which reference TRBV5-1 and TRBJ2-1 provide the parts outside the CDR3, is KAGVTQTPRYLIKTRGQQVTLSCSPISGHRSVSWYQQTPGQGLQFLFEYFSETQRNKGNFPGRFSGRQFSNSRSEMNVSTLELGDSALYLCASSLVVRNYNEQFFGPGTRLTVL.

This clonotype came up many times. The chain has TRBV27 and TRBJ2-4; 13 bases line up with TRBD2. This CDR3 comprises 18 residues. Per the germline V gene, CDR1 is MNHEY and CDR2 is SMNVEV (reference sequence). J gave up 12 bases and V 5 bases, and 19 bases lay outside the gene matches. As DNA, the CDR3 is TGTGCCAGCAGTCCCATGCCGGGACTAGCGGGGCCCCCAATGAATCAGTACTTC. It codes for CASSPMPGLAGPPMNQYF.